This TCR beta chain appears in the sequencing data of a study of blood T cell repertoires in COVID-19. Study overall: From the United States, Italy and Spain came samples of acute and convalescent COVID-19. T cells, B-cell-depleted T cells, or PBMCs supplied cDNA or gDNA.

This CDR3 is 15 amino acids long. Unmatched junction bases numbered 7, after V lost 7 bases and J lost 1 base. The germline V gene encodes CDR1 MNHEY and CDR2 SVGAGI. Original processing notes: Estimated nucleated cell counts came from reference gene primer amplification. TCRdb keeps only in-frame clones here, not all; method: immunoSEQ multiplex PCR. The V and J calls and clone size were taken over from that table, and D and trimming were inferred from the DNA. The sample carries fewer than 120,000 clones, around four fifths recorded once. This sequence was found in an older woman with acute or convalescent COVID-19. Sequencing was done on a sample of peripheral blood. V is TRBV6-5 and J is TRBJ1-5; 7 nucleotides align to TRBD1. CDR3 residues: CASMAGTVSNQPQHF. In DNA form, the CDR3 reads TGTGCCAGCATGGCCGGGACAGTGAGCAATCAGCCCCAGCATTTT.